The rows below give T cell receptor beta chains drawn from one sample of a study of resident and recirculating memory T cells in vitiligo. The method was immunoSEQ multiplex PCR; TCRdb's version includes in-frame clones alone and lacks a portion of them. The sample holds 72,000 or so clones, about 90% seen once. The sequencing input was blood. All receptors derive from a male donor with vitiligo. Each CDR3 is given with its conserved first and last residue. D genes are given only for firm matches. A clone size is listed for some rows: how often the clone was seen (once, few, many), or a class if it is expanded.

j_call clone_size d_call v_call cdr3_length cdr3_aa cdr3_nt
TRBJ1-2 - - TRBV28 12 CASTLGEGGYTF TGTGCCAGCACCCTAGGCGAGGGTGGCTACACCTTC
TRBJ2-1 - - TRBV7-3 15 CASSSYGTPYNEQFF TGTGCCAGCAGCTCCTACGGGACTCCTTACAATGAGCAGTTCTTC
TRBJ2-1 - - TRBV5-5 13 CASSLQRLNEQFF TGTGCCAGCAGCTTGCAGCGATTAAATGAGCAGTTCTTC
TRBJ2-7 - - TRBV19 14 CSSKQGPLSYEQYF TGTTCAAGTAAGCAGGGGCCCCTCTCCTACGAGCAGTACTTC
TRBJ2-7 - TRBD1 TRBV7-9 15 CASSLEGQFRNEQYF TGTGCCAGCAGCTTAGAGGGACAGTTTAGGAACGAGCAGTACTTC
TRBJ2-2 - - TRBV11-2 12 CASSLNTGELFF TGTGCCAGCAGTCTAAACACCGGGGAGCTGTTTTTT
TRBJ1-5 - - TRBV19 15 CASSPLLGGGQPQHF TGTGCCAGTAGTCCCCTCCTAGGGGGTGGCCAGCCCCAGCATTTT
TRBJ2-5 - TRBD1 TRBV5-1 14 CASSQGQVQETQYF TGCGCCAGCAGCCAAGGACAGGTCCAAGAGACCCAGTACTTC
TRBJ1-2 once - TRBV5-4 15 CASTTPTEANYGYTF TGTGCCAGCACCACACCTACAGAAGCTAACTATGGCTACACCTTC
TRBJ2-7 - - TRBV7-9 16 CASSLDRGGGHYEQYF TGTGCCAGCAGCTTAGATAGGGGGGGAGGCCACTACGAGCAGTACTTC
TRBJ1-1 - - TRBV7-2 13 CASTRTASTEAFF TGTGCCAGCACCAGGACAGCCAGCACTGAAGCTTTCTTT
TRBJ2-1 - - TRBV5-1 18 CASSKVQKAEVLGNEQFF TGCGCCAGCAGCAAAGTACAGAAGGCCGAAGTCCTTGGCAATGAGCAGTTCTTC
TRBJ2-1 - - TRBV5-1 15 CASSFTGEGYNEQFF TGCGCCAGCTCCTTCACGGGAGAGGGGTACAATGAGCAGTTCTTC
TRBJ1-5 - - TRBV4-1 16 CASSPMAVGSNQPQHF TGCGCCAGCAGCCCCATGGCGGTCGGGAGCAATCAGCCCCAGCATTTT
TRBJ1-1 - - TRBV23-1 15 CASSLAPGKNTEAFF TGCGCCAGCAGTCTTGCTCCGGGGAAGAACACTGAAGCTTTCTTT
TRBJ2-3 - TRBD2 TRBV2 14 CASMLAGSTDTQYF TGTGCCAGCATGTTAGCGGGAAGCACAGATACGCAGTATTTT
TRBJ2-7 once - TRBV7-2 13 CASSLEGAYEQYF TGTGCCAGCAGCTTAGAAGGAGCCTACGAGCAGTACTTC
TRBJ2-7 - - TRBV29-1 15 CSVSGTAVGSYEQYF TGCAGCGTGTCCGGGACTGCCGTCGGCTCCTACGAGCAGTACTTC
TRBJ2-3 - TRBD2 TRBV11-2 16 CASSPRGLAVGDTQYF TGTGCCAGCAGCCCTAGGGGACTAGCGGTAGGGGATACGCAGTATTTT
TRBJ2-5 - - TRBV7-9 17 CASSLAGIAEASGTQYF TGTGCCAGCAGCTTAGCGGGGATAGCGGAGGCCTCTGGGACCCAGTACTTC
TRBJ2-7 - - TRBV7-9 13 CASSPPLGREQYF TGTGCCAGCAGCCCGCCCCTTGGGCGCGAGCAGTACTTC
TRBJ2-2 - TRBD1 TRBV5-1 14 CASSPPGGTGELFF TGCGCCAGCAGCCCCCCAGGGGGCACCGGGGAGCTGTTTTTT
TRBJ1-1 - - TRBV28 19 CASSLSVDVRQLGGTEAFF TGTGCCAGCAGTTTATCAGTTGATGTGAGGCAACTCGGGGGTACTGAAGCTTTCTTT
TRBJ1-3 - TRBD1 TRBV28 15 CASSATGGDGNTIYF TGTGCCAGCAGTGCGACAGGGGGAGATGGAAACACCATATATTTT
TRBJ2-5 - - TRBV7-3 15 CASSLRGAVQETQYF TGTGCCAGCAGCTTACGGGGGGCGGTACAAGAGACCCAGTACTTC
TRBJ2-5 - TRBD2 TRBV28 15 CASRNIGTSWETQYF TGTGCCAGCAGAAACATTGGGACTAGCTGGGAGACCCAGTACTTC
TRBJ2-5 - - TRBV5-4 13 CASSLLDSETQYF TGTGCCAGCAGCTTACTGGACTCGGAGACCCAGTACTTC
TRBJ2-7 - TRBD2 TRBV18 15 CASSPGLAGRYEQYF TGTGCCAGCTCCCCGGGACTAGCGGGCCGCTACGAGCAGTACTTC
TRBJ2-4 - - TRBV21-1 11 CASSKRDIQYF TGTGCCAGCAGCAAGAGAGACATTCAGTACTTC
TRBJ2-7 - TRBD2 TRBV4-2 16 CASSQARTSGRVEQYF TGTGCCAGCAGCCAGGCAAGGACTAGCGGGAGGGTCGAGCAGTACTTC
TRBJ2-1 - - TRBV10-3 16 CAINLRGRESYNEQFF TGTGCCATCAACCTAAGGGGGAGGGAATCCTACAATGAGCAGTTCTTC
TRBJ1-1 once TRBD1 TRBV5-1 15 CASSLAQGARTEAFF TGCGCCAGCAGCTTAGCACAGGGGGCGCGTACTGAAGCTTTCTTT
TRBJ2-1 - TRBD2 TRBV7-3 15 CASSLSSSGNNEQFF TGTGCCAGCAGCTTATCTTCTAGCGGGAACAACGAGCAGTTCTTC
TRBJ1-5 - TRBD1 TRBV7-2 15 CASSLTQGGYQPQHF TGTGCCAGCAGCCTCACACAGGGGGGCTATCAGCCCCAGCATTTT
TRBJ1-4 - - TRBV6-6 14 CASSYRTENEKLFF TGTGCCAGCAGTTACAGGACAGAGAATGAAAAACTGTTTTTT
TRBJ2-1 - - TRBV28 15 CASRSPGSHYNEQFF TGTGCCAGCAGGTCCCCGGGATCTCACTACAATGAGCAGTTCTTC
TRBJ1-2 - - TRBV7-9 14 CASSSGGTNYGYTF TGTGCCAGCAGCTCGGGGGGGACTAACTATGGCTACACCTTC
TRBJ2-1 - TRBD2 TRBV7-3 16 CASSGEGGSGYNEQFF TGTGCCAGCAGCGGGGAGGGCGGGAGTGGTTACAATGAGCAGTTCTTC
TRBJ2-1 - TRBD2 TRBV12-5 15 CASGPGLAAYNEQFF TGTGCTAGTGGTCCGGGACTAGCGGCTTACAATGAGCAGTTCTTC
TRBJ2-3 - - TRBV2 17 CASTNDRSPLPTDTQYF TGTGCCAGCACGAACGACAGGTCTCCTCTACCCACAGATACGCAGTATTTT
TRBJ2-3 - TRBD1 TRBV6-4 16 CASSAPGTDGTDTQYF TGTGCCAGCAGCGCCCCCGGGACAGATGGTACAGATACGCAGTATTTT
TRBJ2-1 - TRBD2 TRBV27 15 CASLPRGLAGIRGFF TGTGCCAGCCTACCTCGGGGCCTAGCGGGAATCCGTGGGTTCTTC
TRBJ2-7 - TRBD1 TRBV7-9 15 CASSSRGRPGGEQYF TGTGCCAGCAGCTCGAGGGGGCGCCCCGGTGGCGAGCAGTACTTC
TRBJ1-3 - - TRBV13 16 CASSLGPRVITNTIYF TGTGCCAGCAGCTTAGGCCCCAGGGTCATAACAAACACCATATATTTT
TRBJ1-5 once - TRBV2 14 CASSESSINQPQHF TGTGCCAGCAGTGAATCGTCTATCAATCAGCCCCAGCATTTT
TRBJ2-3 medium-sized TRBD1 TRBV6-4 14 CASSDSGGADTQYF TGTGCCAGCAGTGACTCAGGGGGCGCAGATACGCAGTATTTT
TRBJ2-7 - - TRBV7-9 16 CASSPRGGLRSYEQYF TGTGCCAGCAGCCCCCGAGGGGGTCTTCGGTCCTACGAGCAGTACTTC
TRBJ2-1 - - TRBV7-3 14 CASSLMVTTNEQFF TGTGCCAGCAGCTTAATGGTAACTACCAATGAGCAGTTCTTC
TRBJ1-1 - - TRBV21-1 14 CASSRRTGGTEAFF TGTGCCAGCAGCAGAAGGACGGGGGGGACTGAAGCTTTCTTT
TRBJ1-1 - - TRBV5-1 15 CASSASGGGETEAFF TGCGCCAGCAGCGCCTCCGGAGGGGGGGAAACTGAAGCTTTCTTT
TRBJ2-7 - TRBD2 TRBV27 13 CASSLGLASEQYF TGTGCCAGCAGTTTGGGACTAGCGTCTGAGCAGTACTTC
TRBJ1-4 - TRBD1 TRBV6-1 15 CASSPRQGAIEKLFF TGTGCCAGCAGCCCCCGACAGGGGGCAATTGAAAAACTGTTTTTT
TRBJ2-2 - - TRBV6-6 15 CASSYGRRATGELFF TGTGCCAGCAGCTACGGGAGAAGGGCCACCGGGGAGCTGTTTTTT